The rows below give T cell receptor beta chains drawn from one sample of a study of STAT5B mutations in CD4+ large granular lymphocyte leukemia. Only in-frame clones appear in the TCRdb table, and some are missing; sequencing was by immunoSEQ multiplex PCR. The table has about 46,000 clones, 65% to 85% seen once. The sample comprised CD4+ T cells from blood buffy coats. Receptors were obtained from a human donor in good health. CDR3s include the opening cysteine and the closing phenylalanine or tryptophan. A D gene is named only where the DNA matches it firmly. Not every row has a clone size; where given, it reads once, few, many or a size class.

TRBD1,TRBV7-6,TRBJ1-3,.,CASSSYRDRRNTIYF,TGTGCCAGCAGCTCCTACCGGGACAGACGAAACACCATATATTTT
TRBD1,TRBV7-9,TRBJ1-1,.,CASSRQGAETEAFF,TGTGCCAGCAGCCGACAGGGGGCAGAGACTGAAGCTTTCTTT
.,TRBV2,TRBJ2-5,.,CATGPIQETQYF,TGTGCCACCGGGCCCATTCAAGAGACCCAGTACTTC
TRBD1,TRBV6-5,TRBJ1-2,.,CASSTPGGYGYTF,TGTGCCAGCAGTACCCCAGGGGGCTATGGCTACACCTTC
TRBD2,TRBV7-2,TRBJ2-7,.,CASSLEVASGNSYEQYF,TGTGCCAGCAGCTTAGAGGTAGCGAGCGGGAACTCCTACGAGCAGTACTTC
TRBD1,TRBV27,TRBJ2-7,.,CASSLRDRGQRRQYF,TGTGCCAGCAGTCTCCGGGACAGGGGCCAGAGGAGGCAGTACTTC
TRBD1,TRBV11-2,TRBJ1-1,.,CASSLVGRGQVRGEAFF,TGTGCCAGCAGCTTAGTAGGCCGGGGACAGGTAAGGGGTGAAGCTTTCTTT
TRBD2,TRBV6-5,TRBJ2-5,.,CASMGGGETQYF,TGTGCCAGCATGGGGGGGGGAGAGACCCAGTACTTC
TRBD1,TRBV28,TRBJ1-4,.,CASSLQGAGKLFF,TGTGCCAGCAGTCTACAGGGGGCGGGTAAACTGTTTTTT
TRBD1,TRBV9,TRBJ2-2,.,CASSVQGASGELFF,TGTGCCAGCAGCGTACAGGGGGCAAGCGGGGAGCTGTTTTTT
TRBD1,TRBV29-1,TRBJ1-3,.,CSATTGVGNTIYF,TGCAGCGCTACAACAGGGGTCGGAAACACCATATATTTT
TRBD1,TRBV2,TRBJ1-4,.,CASSWDRGHGNEKLFF,TGTGCCAGCAGTTGGGACAGGGGGCATGGTAATGAAAAACTGTTTTTT
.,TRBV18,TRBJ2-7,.,CASSPRNDGVAYEQYF,TGTGCCAGCTCCCCTCGGAACGACGGGGTAGCCTACGAGCAGTACTTC
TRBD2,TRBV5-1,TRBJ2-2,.,CASSFGGTSGTGELFF,TGCGCCAGCAGCTTTGGCGGGACTAGCGGGACCGGGGAGCTGTTTTTT
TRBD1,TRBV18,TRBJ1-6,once,CASSPGQGAISPLHF,TGTGCCAGCTCACCCGGACAGGGGGCAATTTCACCCCTCCACTTT
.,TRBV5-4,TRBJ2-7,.,CASSLRERVSHEQYF,TGTGCCAGCAGCCTGAGGGAAAGGGTCTCTCACGAGCAGTACTTC
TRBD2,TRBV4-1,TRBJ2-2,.,CASSQARLAGPTGELFF,TGCGCCAGCAGCCAAGCACGACTAGCGGGACCTACCGGGGAGCTGTTTTTT
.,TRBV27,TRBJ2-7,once,CASSPRAGKGNYEQYF,TGTGCCAGCAGTCCGCGGGCAGGGAAGGGGAACTACGAGCAGTACTTC
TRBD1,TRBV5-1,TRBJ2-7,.,CASSLDRGSYEQYF,TGCGCCAGCAGCTTGGACAGGGGCTCCTACGAGCAGTACTTC
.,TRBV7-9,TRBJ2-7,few,CASSPRDPGGSEQYF,TGTGCCAGCAGCCCCCGGGACCCCGGGGGTAGCGAGCAGTACTTC
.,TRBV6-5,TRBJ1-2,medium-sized,CASSVGGVDYGYTF,TGTGCCAGCAGTGTTGGGGGAGTCGACTATGGCTACACCTTC
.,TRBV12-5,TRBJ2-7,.,CASRLAEYYEQYF,TGTGCTAGCCGCTTGGCGGAGTACTACGAGCAGTACTTC
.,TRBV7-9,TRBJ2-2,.,CASPRVGLNTGELFF,TGTGCCAGCCCCCGGGTAGGACTAAACACCGGGGAGCTGTTTTTT
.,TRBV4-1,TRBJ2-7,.,CASSQLGTPEYEQYF,TGCGCCAGCAGCCAGTTGGGGACCCCAGAGTACGAGCAGTACTTC
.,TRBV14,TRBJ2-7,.,CANGGSYRGEQYF,TGTGCCAACGGAGGCAGCTATCGAGGCGAGCAGTACTTC
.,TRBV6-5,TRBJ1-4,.,CASSTPGGLGKLFF,TGTGCCAGCAGTACCCCGGGGGGGCTGGGAAAACTGTTTTTT
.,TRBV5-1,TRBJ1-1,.,CASSTAGGNTEAFF,TGCGCCAGCAGCACCGCCGGTGGGAACACTGAAGCTTTCTTT
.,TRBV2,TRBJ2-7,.,CASSEAGGSYEQYF,TGTGCCAGCAGTGAAGCGGGTGGCTCCTACGAGCAGTACTTC
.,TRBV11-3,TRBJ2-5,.,CASSLGGGGETQYF,TGTGCCAGCAGCTTAGGCGGGGGCGGGGAGACCCAGTACTTC
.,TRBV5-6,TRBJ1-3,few,CASSFAVSSGNTIYF,TGTGCCAGCAGCTTCGCAGTAAGCTCTGGAAACACCATATATTTT
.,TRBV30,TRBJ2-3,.,CAWSASGKNTQYF,TGTGCCTGGAGTGCAAGCGGCAAAAATACGCAGTATTTT
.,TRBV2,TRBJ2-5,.,CASNRVLQETQYF,TGTGCCAGCAACAGGGTCCTCCAAGAGACCCAGTACTTC
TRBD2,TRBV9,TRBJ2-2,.,CASNLAGGPGELFF,TGTGCCAGCAACCTAGCGGGGGGCCCCGGGGAGCTGTTTTTT
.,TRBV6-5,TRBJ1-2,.,CASSPRENYGYTF,TGTGCCAGCAGTCCCCGGGAAAACTATGGCTACACCTTC
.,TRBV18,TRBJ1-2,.,CASSPRSVGYTF,TGTGCCAGCTCACCACGGAGCGTAGGCTACACCTTC
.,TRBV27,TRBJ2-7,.,CASRRNSQNTYEQYF,TGTGCCAGCAGACGAAACAGTCAGAATACCTACGAGCAGTACTTC
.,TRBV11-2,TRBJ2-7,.,CASSLDMTYEQYF,TGTGCCAGCAGCTTAGATATGACCTACGAGCAGTACTTC
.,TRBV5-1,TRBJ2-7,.,CASSSGWGDYEQYF,TGCGCCAGCAGCAGCGGATGGGGCGACTACGAGCAGTACTTC
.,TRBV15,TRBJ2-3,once,CATSKNPLTDTQYF,TGTGCCACCAGCAAGAACCCCCTCACAGATACGCAGTATTTT
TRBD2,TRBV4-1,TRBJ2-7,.,CASSRTSGEQYF,TGCGCCAGCAGCCGTACTAGCGGGGAGCAGTACTTC
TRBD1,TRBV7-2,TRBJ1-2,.,CASSLGFSGGSGYGYTF,TGTGCCAGCAGCTTAGGATTCTCAGGGGGCTCGGGGTATGGCTACACCTTC
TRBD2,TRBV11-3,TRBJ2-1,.,CASSPYSGGGYNEQFF,TGTGCCAGCAGCCCCTATAGCGGGGGGGGCTACAATGAGCAGTTCTTC
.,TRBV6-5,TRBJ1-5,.,CASSYSGTAVQPQHF,TGTGCCAGCAGTTACTCTGGCACGGCGGTCCAGCCCCAGCATTTT
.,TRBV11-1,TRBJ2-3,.,CASSPFQPGGTDTQYF,TGTGCCAGCAGCCCTTTTCAACCGGGTGGCACAGATACGCAGTATTTT
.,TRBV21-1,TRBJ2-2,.,CASSKYNGTGVFGELFF,TGTGCCAGCAGCAAATACAACGGGACAGGGGTGTTCGGGGAGCTGTTTTTT
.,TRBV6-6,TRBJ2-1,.,CASRGFGDEQFF,TGTGCCAGCAGGGGATTCGGGGATGAGCAGTTCTTC
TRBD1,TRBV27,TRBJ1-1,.,CASSPDRVVTEAFF,TGTGCCAGCAGCCCAGACAGGGTGGTCACTGAAGCTTTCTTT
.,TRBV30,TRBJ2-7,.,CAWSTRGAREQYF,TGTGCCTGGAGTACCCGAGGAGCCCGCGAGCAGTACTTC
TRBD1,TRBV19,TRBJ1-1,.,CASSIAHRGSTEAFF,TGTGCCAGTAGTATAGCTCACAGGGGGAGCACTGAAGCTTTCTTT
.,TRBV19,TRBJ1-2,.,CASTPPVRQGYGYTF,TGTGCCAGTACCCCTCCAGTCCGCCAGGGTTATGGCTACACCTTC
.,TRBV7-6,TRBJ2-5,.,CASSLVRETQYF,TGTGCCAGCAGCCTCGTTCGGGAGACCCAGTACTTC
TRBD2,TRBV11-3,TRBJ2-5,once,CASSLDRGGDQETQYF,TGTGCCAGCAGCTTAGATCGCGGGGGGGACCAAGAGACCCAGTACTTC
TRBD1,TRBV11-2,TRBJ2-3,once,CASSNRQGLTDTQYF,TGTGCCAGCAGCAACCGACAGGGGCTCACAGATACGCAGTATTTT
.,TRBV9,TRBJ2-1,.,CASSVGASAYNEQFF,TGTGCCAGCAGCGTAGGGGCTAGCGCGTACAATGAGCAGTTCTTC
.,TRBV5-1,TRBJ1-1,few,CASSLTQGNTEAFF,TGCGCCAGCAGCTTGACGCAGGGGAACACTGAAGCTTTCTTT
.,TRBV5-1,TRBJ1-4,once,CASSQSPRQHNEKLFF,TGCGCCAGCAGCCAAAGTCCGCGACAGCATAATGAAAAACTGTTTTTT
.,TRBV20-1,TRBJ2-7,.,CSARSFNEQYF,TGCAGTGCGAGATCGTTCAACGAGCAGTACTTC
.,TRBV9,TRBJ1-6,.,CASSVGWGANSPLHF,TGTGCCAGCAGCGTAGGTTGGGGAGCTAATTCACCCCTCCACTTT
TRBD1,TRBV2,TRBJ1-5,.,CASSEAWGNTGGAGQPQHF,TGTGCCAGCAGTGAAGCTTGGGGAAACACAGGGGGCGCGGGACAGCCCCAGCATTTT
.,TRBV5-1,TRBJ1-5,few,CASSLGDVAHQPQHF,TGCGCCAGCAGCTTGGGGGACGTAGCTCATCAGCCCCAGCATTTT